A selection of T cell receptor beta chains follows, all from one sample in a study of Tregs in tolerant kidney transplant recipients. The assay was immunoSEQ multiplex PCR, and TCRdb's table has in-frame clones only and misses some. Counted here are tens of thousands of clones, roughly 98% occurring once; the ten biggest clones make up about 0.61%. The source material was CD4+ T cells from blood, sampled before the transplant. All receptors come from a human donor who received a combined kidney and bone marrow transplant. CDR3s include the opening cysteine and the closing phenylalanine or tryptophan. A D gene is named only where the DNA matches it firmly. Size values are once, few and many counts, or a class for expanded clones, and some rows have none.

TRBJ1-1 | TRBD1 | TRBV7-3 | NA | CASAGTVTTGAEAFF | TGTGCCAGTGCTGGGACAGTCACAACCGGCGCTGAAGCTTTCTTT
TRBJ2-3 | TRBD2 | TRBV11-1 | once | CASSPRGGHTDTQYF | TGTGCCAGCAGCCCACGGGGAGGGCACACAGATACGCAGTATTTT
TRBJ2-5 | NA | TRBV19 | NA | CASSIYGQQETQYF | TGTGCCAGTAGTATTTACGGACAGCAAGAGACCCAGTACTTC
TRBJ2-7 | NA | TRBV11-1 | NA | CASSPFQGGGMDEQYF | TGTGCCAGCAGCCCATTTCAAGGGGGAGGGATGGACGAGCAGTACTTC
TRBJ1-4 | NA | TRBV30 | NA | CAWRPPGKNEKLFF | TGTGCCTGGAGGCCGCCAGGAAAGAATGAAAAACTGTTTTTT
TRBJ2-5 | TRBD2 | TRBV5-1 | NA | CASSQGVSGSPTQTQYF | TGCGCCAGCAGCCAGGGAGTTAGCGGGAGTCCGACACAGACCCAGTACTTC
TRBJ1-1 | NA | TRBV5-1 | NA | CASSLGQTNTEAFF | TGCGCCAGCAGCTTGGGACAGACGAACACTGAAGCTTTCTTT
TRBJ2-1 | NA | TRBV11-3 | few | CASSLGLLGGVGIDEQFF | TGTGCCAGCAGCTTAGGTCTATTGGGGGGAGTGGGTATAGATGAGCAGTTCTTC
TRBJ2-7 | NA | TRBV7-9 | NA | CASSLEQGPYEQYF | TGTGCCAGCAGCCTCGAACAGGGTCCCTACGAGCAGTACTTC
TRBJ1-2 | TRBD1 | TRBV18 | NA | CASSQTTGVANNYGYTF | TGTGCCAGCTCACAAACAACAGGGGTTGCCAATAACTATGGCTACACCTTC
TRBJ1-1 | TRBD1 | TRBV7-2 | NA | CASSARTGRNEAFF | TGTGCCAGCAGCGCCCGGACAGGGAGGAATGAAGCTTTCTTT
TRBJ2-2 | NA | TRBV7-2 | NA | CASSLDSYGTGELFF | TGTGCCAGCAGCTTAGACAGCTATGGCACCGGGGAGCTGTTTTTT
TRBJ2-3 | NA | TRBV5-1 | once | CASSLDGGTDTQYF | TGCGCCAGCAGCTTGGACGGGGGCACAGATACGCAGTATTTT
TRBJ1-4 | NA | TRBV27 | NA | CASRRTAISGDEKLFF | TGTGCCAGCAGGCGGACTGCGATCTCCGGTGATGAAAAACTGTTTTTT
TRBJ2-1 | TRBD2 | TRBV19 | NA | CASSIRSTSGNEQFF | TGTGCCAGTAGTATCAGATCTACTAGCGGCAATGAGCAGTTCTTC
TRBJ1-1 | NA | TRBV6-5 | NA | CASSYTQGIEAFF | TGTGCCAGCAGTTACACCCAGGGTATTGAAGCTTTCTTT
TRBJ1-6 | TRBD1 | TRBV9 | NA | CASSVAGQGTSPLHF | TGTGCCAGCAGCGTAGCTGGACAGGGGACCTCACCCCTCCACTTT
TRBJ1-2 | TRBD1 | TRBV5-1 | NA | CASSLVGTGEGDTF | TGCGCCAGCAGCTTGGTAGGGACAGGGGAAGGAGATACCTTC
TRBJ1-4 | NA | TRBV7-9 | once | CASSHDGSQEKLFF | TGTGCCAGCAGCCACGACGGTTCACAGGAAAAACTGTTTTTT
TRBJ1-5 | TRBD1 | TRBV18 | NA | CASSPDDRGGQPQHF | TGTGCCAGCTCACCAGACGACAGGGGAGGACAGCCCCAGCATTTT
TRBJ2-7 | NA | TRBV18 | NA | CASSPTIGVNSYEQYF | TGTGCCAGCTCACCTACCATAGGGGTAAACTCCTACGAGCAGTACTTC
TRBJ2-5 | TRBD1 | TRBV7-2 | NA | CASSKGQGVETQYF | TGTGCCAGCAGCAAAGGACAGGGCGTGGAGACCCAGTACTTC
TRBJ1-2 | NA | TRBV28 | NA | CASRLQADYYGYTF | TGTGCCAGCAGATTGCAAGCAGACTACTATGGCTACACCTTC
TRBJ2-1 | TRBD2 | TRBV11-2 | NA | CASSPIRELAGGPFF | TGTGCCAGCAGCCCAATCCGGGAGCTAGCGGGGGGACCCTTCTTC
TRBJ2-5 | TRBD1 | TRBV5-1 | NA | CASSPQPGQGEETQYF | TGCGCCAGCAGCCCCCAGCCGGGACAGGGGGAGGAGACCCAGTACTTC
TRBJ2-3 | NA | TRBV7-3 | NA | CASSLMSGRTDTQYF | TGTGCCAGCAGCTTAATGAGCGGGCGCACAGATACGCAGTATTTT
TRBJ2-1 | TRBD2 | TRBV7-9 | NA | CASSSPSSGRVDEQFF | TGTGCCAGCAGCTCCCCGTCTAGCGGGAGAGTCGATGAGCAGTTCTTC
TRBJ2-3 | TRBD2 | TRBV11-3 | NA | CASSLAGGGDTQYF | TGTGCCAGCAGCTTAGCGGGGGGAGGGGATACGCAGTATTTT
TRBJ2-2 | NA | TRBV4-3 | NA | CASSQGPKGANTGELFF | TGCGCCAGCAGCCAAGGCCCTAAGGGAGCGAACACCGGGGAGCTGTTTTTT
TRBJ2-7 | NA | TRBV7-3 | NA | CASSLSSSYEQYF | TGTGCCAGCAGCCTATCAAGCTCCTACGAGCAGTACTTC
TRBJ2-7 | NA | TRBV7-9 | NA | CASSPLGYEQYF | TGTGCCAGCAGCCCACTTGGTTACGAGCAGTACTTC
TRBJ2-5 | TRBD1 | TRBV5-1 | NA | CASSLLQGRQETQYF | TGCGCCAGCAGCTTGCTACAGGGGAGACAAGAGACCCAGTACTTC
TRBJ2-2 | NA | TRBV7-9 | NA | CASSPFLSGFTNTGELFF | TGTGCCAGCAGCCCGTTCTTATCAGGGTTCACGAACACCGGGGAGCTGTTTTTT
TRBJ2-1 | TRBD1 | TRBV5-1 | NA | CASSLNPGQEYNEQFF | TGCGCCAGCAGCCTGAACCCGGGACAGGAGTACAATGAGCAGTTCTTC
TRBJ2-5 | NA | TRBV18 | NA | CASSLTDRSQETQYF | TGTGCCAGCTCACTAACCGACAGGAGCCAAGAGACCCAGTACTTC
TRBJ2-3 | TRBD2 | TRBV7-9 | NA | CASSLEGTGGDTQYF | TGTGCCAGCAGCTTAGAAGGCACGGGGGGGGATACGCAGTATTTT
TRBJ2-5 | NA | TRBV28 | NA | CASQGGRETQYF | TGTGCCAGTCAGGGTGGCCGGGAGACCCAGTACTTC
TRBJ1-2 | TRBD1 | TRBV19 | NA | CASSIRDRGRGYGYTF | TGTGCCAGTAGTATAAGAGACAGGGGGCGCGGATATGGCTACACCTTC
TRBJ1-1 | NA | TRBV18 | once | CASSTTGNTEAFF | TGTGCCAGCTCAACGACAGGGAACACTGAAGCTTTCTTT
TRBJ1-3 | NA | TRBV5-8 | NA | CASSVYRGIGNTIYF | TGTGCCAGCAGCGTATATCGGGGTATCGGGAACACCATATATTTT
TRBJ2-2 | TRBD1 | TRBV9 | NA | CASSLRQGAEGELFF | TGTGCCAGCAGCTTACGACAGGGGGCGGAGGGGGAGCTGTTTTTT
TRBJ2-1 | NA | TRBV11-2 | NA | CASSFAGDEQFF | TGTGCCAGCAGCTTTGCAGGGGATGAGCAGTTCTTC
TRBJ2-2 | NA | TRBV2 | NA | CASSVGENTGELFF | TGTGCCAGCTCAGTGGGCGAGAACACCGGGGAGCTGTTTTTT
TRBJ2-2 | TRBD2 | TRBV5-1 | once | CASSTLTSGGNTGELFF | TGCGCCAGCAGCACACTCACTAGCGGGGGGAACACCGGGGAGCTGTTTTTT
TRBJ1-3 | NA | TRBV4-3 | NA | CASSQDTRVRNTIYF | TGCGCCAGCAGCCAAGATACCAGGGTTAGAAACACCATATATTTT
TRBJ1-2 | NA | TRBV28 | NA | CASSSLGGSYGYTF | TGTGCCAGCAGTTCCCTCGGGGGATCTTATGGCTACACCTTC
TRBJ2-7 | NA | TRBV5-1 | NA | CASSLGTGPPREQYF | TGCGCCAGCAGCTTGGGGACTGGACCCCCGCGGGAGCAGTACTTC
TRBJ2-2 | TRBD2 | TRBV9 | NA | CASNGAGLPTGELFF | TGTGCCAGCAACGGAGCGGGACTCCCCACCGGGGAGCTGTTTTTT
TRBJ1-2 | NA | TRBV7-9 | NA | CASSYDSYGYTF | TGTGCCAGCAGCTATGATAGCTATGGCTACACCTTC
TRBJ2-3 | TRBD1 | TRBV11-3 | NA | CASSFDRGTDTQYF | TGTGCCAGCAGCTTCGACAGGGGCACAGATACGCAGTATTTT
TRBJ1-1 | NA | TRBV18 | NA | CASSGGGGNTEAFF | TGTGCCAGCTCCGGGGGTGGGGGGAACACTGAAGCTTTCTTT
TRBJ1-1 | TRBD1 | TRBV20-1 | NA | CSAEGATEAFF | TGCAGTGCTGAGGGGGCCACTGAAGCTTTCTTT